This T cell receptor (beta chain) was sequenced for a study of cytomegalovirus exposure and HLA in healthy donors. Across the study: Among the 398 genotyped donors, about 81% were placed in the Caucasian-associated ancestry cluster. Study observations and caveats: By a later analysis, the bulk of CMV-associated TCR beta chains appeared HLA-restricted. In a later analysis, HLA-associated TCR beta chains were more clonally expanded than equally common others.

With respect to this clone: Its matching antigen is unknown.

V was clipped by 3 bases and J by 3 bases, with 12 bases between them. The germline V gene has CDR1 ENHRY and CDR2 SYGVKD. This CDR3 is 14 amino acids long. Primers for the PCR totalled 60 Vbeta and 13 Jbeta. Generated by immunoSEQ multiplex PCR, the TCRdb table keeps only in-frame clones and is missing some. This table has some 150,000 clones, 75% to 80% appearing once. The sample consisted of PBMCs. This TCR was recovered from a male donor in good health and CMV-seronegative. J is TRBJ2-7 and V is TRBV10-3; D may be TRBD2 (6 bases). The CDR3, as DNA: TGTGCCATCAGTGAAGGTCTAGCGAGCTACGAGCAGTACTTC. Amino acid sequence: CAISEGLASYEQYF.